The following is a T cell receptor beta chain sequence with its context. The data derive from a study of blood T cell repertoires in COVID-19. Study information: COVID-19 samples collected from the United States, Italy and Spain covered acute and convalescent phases. PBMCs, B-cell-depleted T cells, or T cells provided the cDNA or gDNA that made up the material.

In the source study's methods: Counts of nucleated cells, estimated from reference gene primer amplification, were obtained. Assay used: immunoSEQ multiplex PCR; TCRdb lists only in-frame clones, some missing. V and J calls and clone size are those listed in that table; D and trimming were worked out from the DNA. The table lists under 120,000 clones, 69% of them singletons. The germline CDR1 and CDR2 sequences are SGDLS and YYNGEE. Trimming stripped 1 base from V and 6 bases from J, with 25 bases between. The CDR3 runs 18 residues. The chain employs TRBV9 and TRBJ1-1, with a tentative D call TRBD1 (5 bases). The receptor was isolated from a man older than 75 with acute or convalescent COVID-19. The sequencing input was peripheral blood. The CDR3 DNA reads as TGTGCCAGCAGCGTATTGGCCCGGGGACCTCGGGAGAGGGCTGAAGCTTTCTTT. The encoded protein is CASSVLARGPRERAEAFF.